Sequencing of this T cell receptor beta chain was carried out in a study of T cell repertoires in cytomegalovirus infection. Details on this clonotype: Its specificity is not known.

The germline V gene has CDR1 SGHVS and CDR2 FQNEAQ. Trimming removed 5 bases at V and 2 bases at J, with 16 bases between. There are 15 residues in the CDR3. Using its own MiXCR run on the reads, TCRdb lists one record per CDR3 protein. The sample shows 380,000 or so distinct CDR3 sequences, about a third of them seen only once. V usage is TRBV7-8 and J usage is TRBJ2-7; D perhaps matches TRBD2 (5 bases). The starting material was cultured PBMCs, obtained from culture after CMV antigen stimulation. This TCR was recovered from a human donor in good health (CMV status not recorded). Some clones in this sample may be carry-over from other donors' samples. As DNA, the CDR3 is TGTGCCAGCAGCGACGCCTCGAGCGGTACCTACGAGCAGTACGTC. It yields the protein CASSDASSGTYEQYV.